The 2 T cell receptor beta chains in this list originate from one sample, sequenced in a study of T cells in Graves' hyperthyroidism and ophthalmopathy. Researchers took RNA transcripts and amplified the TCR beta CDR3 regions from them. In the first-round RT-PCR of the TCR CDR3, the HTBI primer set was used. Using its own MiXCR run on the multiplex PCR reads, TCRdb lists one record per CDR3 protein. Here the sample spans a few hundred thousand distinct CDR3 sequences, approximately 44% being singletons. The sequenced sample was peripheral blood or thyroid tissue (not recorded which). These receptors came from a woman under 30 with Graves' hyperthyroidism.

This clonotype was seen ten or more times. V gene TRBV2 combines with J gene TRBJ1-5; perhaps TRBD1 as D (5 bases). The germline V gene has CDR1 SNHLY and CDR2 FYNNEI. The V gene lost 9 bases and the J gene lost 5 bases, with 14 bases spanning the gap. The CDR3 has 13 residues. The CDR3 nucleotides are TGTGCCAGTAATCGGGGACGGGATCAGCCCCAGCATTTT. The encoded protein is CASNRGRDQPQHF.

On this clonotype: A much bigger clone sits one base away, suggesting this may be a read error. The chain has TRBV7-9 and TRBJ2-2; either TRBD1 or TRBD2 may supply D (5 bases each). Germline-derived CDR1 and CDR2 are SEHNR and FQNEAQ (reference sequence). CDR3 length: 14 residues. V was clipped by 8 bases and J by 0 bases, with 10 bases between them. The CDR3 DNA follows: TGTGCCAGCGGCCGGGACCCGAACACCGGGGAGCTGTTTTTT. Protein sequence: CASGRDPNTGELFF.